This TCR beta chain was identified during a study of shared clonotypes between healthy human individuals. Profiling relied on immunoSEQ multiplex PCR, and the TCRdb table lists in-frame clones only, not all of them. The sample records over 2,000,000 clones, roughly 93% being singletons. Findings and limits, study-wide: Since donors were few, the genetic and exposure-history diversity represented was limited. Naive subsets, compared against memory subsets, generally had larger estimated richness values. Researchers sampled blood only, noting tissue repertoires likely differ. A handful of donors shared 5% to 5.5% of their naive CD4 clonotypes.

Of note for this clone: The target antigen is unknown.

Trimming removed 2 bases from V and 2 bases from J; junction bases left unmatched: 3. Germline V gene sequence: CDR1 SGDLS, CDR2 YYNGEE. The CDR3 sequence is 15 residues long. CD8 cells regarded as naive lacked CD45RO, were positively chosen for CCR7, and omitted terminally differentiated effector memory CD45RA+ cells. The chain uses TRBV9 and TRBJ2-1; 8 positions agree with TRBD2. This sequence originates from a man between 18 and 29 years old in good health. Some clones in this sample may be carry-over from other donors' samples. The source material was naive CD8+ T cells from PBMCs. Written as DNA, the CDR3 is TGTGCCAGCAGCGTGACTAGCGCGGCCTACAATGAGCAGTTCTTC. This translates into CASSVTSAAYNEQFF.